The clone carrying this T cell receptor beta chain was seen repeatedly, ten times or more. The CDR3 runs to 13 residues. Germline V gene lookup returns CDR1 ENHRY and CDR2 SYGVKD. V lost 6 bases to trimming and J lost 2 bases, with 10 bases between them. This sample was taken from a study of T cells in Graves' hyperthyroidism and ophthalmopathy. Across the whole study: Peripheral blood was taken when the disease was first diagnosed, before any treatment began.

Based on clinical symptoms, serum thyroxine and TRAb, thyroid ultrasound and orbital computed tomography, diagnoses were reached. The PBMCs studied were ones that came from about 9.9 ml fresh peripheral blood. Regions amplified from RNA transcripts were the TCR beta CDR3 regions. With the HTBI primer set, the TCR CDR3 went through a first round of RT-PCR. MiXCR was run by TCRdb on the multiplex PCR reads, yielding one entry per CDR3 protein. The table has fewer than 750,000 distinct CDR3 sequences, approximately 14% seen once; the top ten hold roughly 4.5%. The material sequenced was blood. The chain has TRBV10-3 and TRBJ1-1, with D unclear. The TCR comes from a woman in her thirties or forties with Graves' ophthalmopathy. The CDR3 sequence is CAIRVTVNTEAFF. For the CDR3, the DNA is TGTGCCATCAGGGTCACAGTTAACACTGAAGCTTTCTTT.